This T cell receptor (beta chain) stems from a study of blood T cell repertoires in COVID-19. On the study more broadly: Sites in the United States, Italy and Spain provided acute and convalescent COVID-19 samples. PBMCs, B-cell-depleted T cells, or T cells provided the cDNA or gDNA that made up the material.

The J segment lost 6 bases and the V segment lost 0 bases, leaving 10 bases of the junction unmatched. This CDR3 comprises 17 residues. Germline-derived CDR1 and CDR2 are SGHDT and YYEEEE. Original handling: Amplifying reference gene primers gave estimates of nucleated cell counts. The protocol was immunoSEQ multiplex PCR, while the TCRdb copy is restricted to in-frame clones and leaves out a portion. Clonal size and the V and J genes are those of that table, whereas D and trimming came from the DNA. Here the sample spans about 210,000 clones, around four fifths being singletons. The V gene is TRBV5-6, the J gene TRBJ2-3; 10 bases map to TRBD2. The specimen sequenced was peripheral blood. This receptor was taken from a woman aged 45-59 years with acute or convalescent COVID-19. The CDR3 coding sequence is TGTGCCAGCAGCTTGGGGCTGTCTAGCGGGAGTGTGGATACGCAGTATTTT. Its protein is CASSLGLSSGSVDTQYF.